A single sample gave rise to the 2 T cell receptor beta chains below, sequenced in a study of blood T cell repertoires in COVID-19. Generated by immunoSEQ multiplex PCR, the TCRdb table keeps only in-frame clones and is missing some. The sample yields 210,000 or so clones, about 90% seen once. Sequenced: peripheral blood. Every receptor here comes from a man aged 30-40 years with acute or convalescent COVID-19.

The chain couples TRBV30 to TRBJ2-3, with 10 bases aligning to TRBD2. CDR3 length: 17 residues. V trimming: 8 bases; J trimming: 4 bases; junction bases outside the gene matches: 18. In germline, CDR1 is GTSNPN, CDR2 SVGIG (reference sequence). The CDR3 coding sequence is TGTGCCAGAGAGCTCCTAGCGGGGGACGTGAGGGCAGATACGCAGTATTTT. It yields the protein CARELLAGDVRADTQYF.

The chain employs TRBV10-1 and TRBJ2-1; TRBD2 is a possible D gene (5 bases). This CDR3 is 15 amino acids long. Germline CDR1 is WNHNN and CDR2 is SYGVQD (reference sequence). V shed 4 bases and J shed 2 bases, with 12 bases lying between them. CDR3: CASSAREFAYNEQFF. CDR3 DNA sequence: TGCGCCAGCAGTGCGAGGGAGTTCGCCTACAATGAGCAGTTCTTC.